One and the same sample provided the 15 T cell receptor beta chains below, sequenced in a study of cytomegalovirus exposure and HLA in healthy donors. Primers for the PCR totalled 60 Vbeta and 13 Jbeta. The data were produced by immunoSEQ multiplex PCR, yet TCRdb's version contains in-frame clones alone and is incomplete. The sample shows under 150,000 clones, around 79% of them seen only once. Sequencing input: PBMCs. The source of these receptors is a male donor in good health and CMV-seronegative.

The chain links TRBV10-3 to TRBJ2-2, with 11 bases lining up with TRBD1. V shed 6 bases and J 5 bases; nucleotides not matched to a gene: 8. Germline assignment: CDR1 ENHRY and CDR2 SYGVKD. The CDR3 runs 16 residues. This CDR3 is CAISDTGTGGTGELFF. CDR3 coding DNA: TGTGCCATCAGCGACACCGGGACAGGGGGAACCGGGGAGCTGTTTTTT.

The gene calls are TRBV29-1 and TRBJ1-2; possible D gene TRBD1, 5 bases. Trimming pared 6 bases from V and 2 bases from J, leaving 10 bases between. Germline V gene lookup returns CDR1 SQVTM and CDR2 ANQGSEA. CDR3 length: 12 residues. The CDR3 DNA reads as TGCAGCGTCGAGGACAAGAACTATGGCTACACCTTC. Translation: CSVEDKNYGYTF. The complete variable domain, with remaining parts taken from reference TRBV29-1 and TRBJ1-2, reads SAVISQKPSRDICQRGTSLTIQCQVDSQVTMMFWYRQQPGQSLTLIATANQGSEATYESGFVIDKFPISRPNLTFSTLTVSNMSPEDSSIYLCSVEDKNYGYTFGSGTRLTVV.

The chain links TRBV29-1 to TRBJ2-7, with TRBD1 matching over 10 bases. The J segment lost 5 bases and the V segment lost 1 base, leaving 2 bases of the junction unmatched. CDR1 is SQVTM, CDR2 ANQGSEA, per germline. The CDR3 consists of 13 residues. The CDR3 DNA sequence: TGCAGCGTTGAAGTGGGGACAGGGGACGAGCAGTACTTC. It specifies CSVEVGTGDEQYF.

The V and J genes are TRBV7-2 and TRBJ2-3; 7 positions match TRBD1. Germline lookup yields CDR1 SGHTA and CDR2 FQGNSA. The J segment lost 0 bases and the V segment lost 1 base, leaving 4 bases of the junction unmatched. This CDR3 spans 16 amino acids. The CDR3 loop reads CASSLVGDSSTDTQYF. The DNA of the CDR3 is TGTGCCAGCAGCTTAGTGGGGGACAGTAGCACAGATACGCAGTATTTT.

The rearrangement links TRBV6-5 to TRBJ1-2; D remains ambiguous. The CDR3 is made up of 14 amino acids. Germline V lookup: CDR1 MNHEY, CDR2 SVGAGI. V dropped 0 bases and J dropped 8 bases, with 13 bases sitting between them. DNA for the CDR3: TGTGCCAGCAGTTACTCCGGGGTGAACTCCGGCTACACCTTC. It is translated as CASSYSGVNSGYTF.

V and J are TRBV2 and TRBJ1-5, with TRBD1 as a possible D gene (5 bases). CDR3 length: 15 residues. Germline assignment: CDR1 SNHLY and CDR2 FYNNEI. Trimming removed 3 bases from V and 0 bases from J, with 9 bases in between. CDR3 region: CASSETVSSNQPQHF. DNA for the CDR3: TGTGCCAGCAGTGAGACAGTTAGTAGCAATCAGCCCCAGCATTTT.

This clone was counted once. CDR3 sequence reads: CASSSQIEQFF. CDR3 DNA: TGTGCCAGCAGTTCCCAAATTGAGCAGTTCTTC. This rearrangement joins TRBV2 to TRBJ2-1; D is ambiguous. Trimming left V 5 bases short and J 9 bases short, with 8 bases between. Germline-derived CDR1 and CDR2 are SNHLY and FYNNEI. The CDR3 totals 11 residues.

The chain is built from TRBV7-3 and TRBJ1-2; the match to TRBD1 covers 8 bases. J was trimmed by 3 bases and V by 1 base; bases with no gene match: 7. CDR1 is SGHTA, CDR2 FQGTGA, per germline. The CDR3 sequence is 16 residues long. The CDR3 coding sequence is TGTGCCAGCAGCTTAAGCTCAGGGGGCAGGGACTATGGCTACACCTTC. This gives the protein CASSLSSGGRDYGYTF.

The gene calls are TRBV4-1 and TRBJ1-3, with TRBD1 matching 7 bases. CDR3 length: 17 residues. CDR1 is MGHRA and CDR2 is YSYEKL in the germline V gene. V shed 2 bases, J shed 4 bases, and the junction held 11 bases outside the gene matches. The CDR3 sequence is CASSQSILRGQGNTIYF. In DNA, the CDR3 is TGCGCCAGCAGCCAAAGTATCTTAAGGGGGCAAGGAAACACCATATATTTT.

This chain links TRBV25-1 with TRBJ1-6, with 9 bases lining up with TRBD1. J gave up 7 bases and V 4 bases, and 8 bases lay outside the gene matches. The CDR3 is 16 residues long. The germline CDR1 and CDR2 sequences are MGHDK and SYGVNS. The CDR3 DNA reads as TGTGCCAGCAGTGCGTTGGGACAGGGAAAAAATTCACCCCTCCACTTT. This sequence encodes CASSALGQGKNSPLHF.

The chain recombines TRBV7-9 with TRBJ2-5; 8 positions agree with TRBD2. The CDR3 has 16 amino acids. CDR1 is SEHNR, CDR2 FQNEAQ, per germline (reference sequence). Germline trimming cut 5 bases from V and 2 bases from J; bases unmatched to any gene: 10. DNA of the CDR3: TGTGCCAGCAGCCAAAGGAGCGGGAGAGGACAAGAGACCCAGTACTTC. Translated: CASSQRSGRGQETQYF.

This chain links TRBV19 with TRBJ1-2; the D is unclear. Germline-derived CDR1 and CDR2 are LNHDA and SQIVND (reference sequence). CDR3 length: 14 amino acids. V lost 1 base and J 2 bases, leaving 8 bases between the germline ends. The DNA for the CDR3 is TGTGCCAGTAGTATAGGATCAGTAAACTATGGCTACACCTTC. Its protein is CASSIGSVNYGYTF.

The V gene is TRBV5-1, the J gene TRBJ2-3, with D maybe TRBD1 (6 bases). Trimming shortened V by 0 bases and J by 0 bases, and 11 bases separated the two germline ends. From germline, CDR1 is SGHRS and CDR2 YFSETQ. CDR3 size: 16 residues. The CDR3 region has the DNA TGCGCCAGCAGCTTGGAACAGGGTCTAAGCACAGATACGCAGTATTTT. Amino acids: CASSLEQGLSTDTQYF. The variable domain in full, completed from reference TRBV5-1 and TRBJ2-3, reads KAGVTQTPRYLIKTRGQQVTLSCSPISGHRSVSWYQQTPGQGLQFLFEYFSETQRNKGNFPGRFSGRQFSNSRSEMNVSTLELGDSALYLCASSLEQGLSTDTQYFGPGTRLTVL.

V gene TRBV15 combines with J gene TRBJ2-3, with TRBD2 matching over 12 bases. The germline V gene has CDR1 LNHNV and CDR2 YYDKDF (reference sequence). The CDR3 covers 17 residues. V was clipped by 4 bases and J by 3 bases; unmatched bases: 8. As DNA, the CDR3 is TGTGCCACCAGCAAGACTAGCGGGAGTATTCTTACAGATACGCAGTATTTT. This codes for CATSKTSGSILTDTQYF.

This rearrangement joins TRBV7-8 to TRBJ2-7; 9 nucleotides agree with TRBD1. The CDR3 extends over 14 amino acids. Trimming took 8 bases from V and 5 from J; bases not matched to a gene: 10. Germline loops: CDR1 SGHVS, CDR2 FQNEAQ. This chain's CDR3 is CASSFRDRVNEQYF. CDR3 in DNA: TGTGCCAGCTCTTTCCGGGACAGGGTTAACGAGCAGTACTTC.